Listed below are T cell receptor beta chains from one sample, sequenced in a study of blood T cell repertoires in COVID-19. This table comes from immunoSEQ multiplex PCR, and its TCRdb copy is limited to in-frame clones, with some not included. The table has roughly 200,000 clones, roughly nine tenths seen once. The sequenced sample was PBMCs or T cells enriched from blood (not recorded which). The receptors were sampled from a woman aged 35 to 49 with acute COVID-19. Each CDR3 is given with its conserved first and last residue. D genes are given only for firm matches. Clone sizes are given selectively: once, few, many, or a class where the clone is expanded.

V: TRBV28
J: TRBJ1-2
size: -
D: TRBD1
CDR3: CASSFIWDSLYGYTF
DNA: TGTGCCAGCAGTTTTATTTGGGACAGCCTATATGGCTACACCTTC

V: TRBV7-6
J: TRBJ2-7
size: -
D: TRBD1
CDR3: CASSPGQGYSEQYF
DNA: TGTGCCAGCAGCCCCGGACAGGGGTATTCCGAGCAGTACTTC

V: TRBV27
J: TRBJ2-2
size: -
D: TRBD2
CDR3: CARTAGVNTGELFF
DNA: TGTGCCAGGACAGCGGGGGTGAACACCGGGGAGCTGTTTTTT

V: TRBV19
J: TRBJ1-2
size: -
D: TRBD1
CDR3: CASSTGGNSGGYTF
DNA: TGTGCCAGTAGTACAGGGGGAAATTCTGGTGGCTACACCTTC

V: TRBV2
J: TRBJ2-1
size: -
D: TRBD1
CDR3: CASTALGQGAREQFF
DNA: TGTGCCAGCACCGCATTGGGACAGGGGGCCCGGGAGCAGTTCTTC

V: TRBV6-5
J: TRBJ1-4
size: once
D: TRBD1
CDR3: CASSYWTGRGEKLFF
DNA: TGTGCCAGCAGTTACTGGACAGGGAGGGGTGAAAAACTGTTTTTT

V: TRBV5-4
J: TRBJ1-6
size: -
D: -
CDR3: CASSLAPGYNSPLHF
DNA: TGTGCCAGCAGCTTGGCCCCGGGATATAATTCACCCCTCCACTTT

V: TRBV6-5
J: TRBJ2-5
size: -
D: TRBD2
CDR3: CASSSPGLAGDVAQYF
DNA: TGTGCCAGCAGTTCCCCGGGACTAGCGGGAGACGTTGCCCAGTACTTC

V: TRBV11-2
J: TRBJ1-1
size: -
D: -
CDR3: CASSSPIRQMNTEAFF
DNA: TGTGCCAGCAGCTCCCCAATTCGACAGATGAACACTGAAGCTTTCTTT

V: TRBV5-1
J: TRBJ2-7
size: -
D: -
CDR3: CASSLDTRVNYEQYF
DNA: TGCGCCAGCAGCTTGGACACACGGGTAAACTACGAGCAGTACTTC

V: TRBV6-5
J: TRBJ1-2
size: -
D: -
CDR3: CANSDRANYGYTF
DNA: TGTGCCAACTCGGACAGAGCTAACTATGGCTACACCTTC

V: TRBV3-1/TRBV3-2
J: TRBJ1-6
size: once
D: TRBD1
CDR3: CASSQYRDRRYNSPLHF
DNA: TGTGCCAGCAGCCAATACCGGGACAGGCGGTATAATTCACCCCTCCACTTT

V: TRBV6-1
J: TRBJ2-7
size: once
D: -
CDR3: CASSELYTEQYF
DNA: TGTGCCAGCAGTGAACTATATACCGAGCAGTACTTC

V: TRBV6-6
J: TRBJ2-3
size: once
D: TRBD1
CDR3: CASSFRQGGTDTQYF
DNA: TGTGCCAGCAGTTTTAGACAGGGTGGCACAGATACGCAGTATTTT